This TCR beta chain was profiled in a study of cytomegalovirus exposure and HLA in healthy donors. Study at large: In an earlier analysis, around 100 million unique TCR beta sequences were found from some 200 million T cells. Study findings and constraints: A cluster of highly shared sequence variants was likely a sequencing artifact.

The study ran its PCR with 60 Vbeta and 13 Jbeta primers. Profiling relied on immunoSEQ multiplex PCR, and the TCRdb table lists in-frame clones only, not all of them. The data show about 100,000 clones, with more than 65% seen just once and 4% to 5% held by the top ten. The CDR3 spans 16 residues. V shed 0 bases and J 0 bases; nucleotides not matched to a gene: 3. The V gene's germline CDR1 is LGHNA and CDR2 YNFKEQ. Note on this clone: What it binds is unknown. Different DNA sequences within this sample yield the same CDR3.

The TCR comes from a male donor in good health and CMV-seronegative. The rearrangement joins TRBV4-2 to TRBJ2-7; 9 positions agree with TRBD2. Sequencing input: PBMCs. DNA of the CDR3: TGTGCCAGCAGCCAAGAGGGTAGCGGGAGCTCCTACGAGCAGTACTTC. Its protein product is CASSQEGSGSSYEQYF.